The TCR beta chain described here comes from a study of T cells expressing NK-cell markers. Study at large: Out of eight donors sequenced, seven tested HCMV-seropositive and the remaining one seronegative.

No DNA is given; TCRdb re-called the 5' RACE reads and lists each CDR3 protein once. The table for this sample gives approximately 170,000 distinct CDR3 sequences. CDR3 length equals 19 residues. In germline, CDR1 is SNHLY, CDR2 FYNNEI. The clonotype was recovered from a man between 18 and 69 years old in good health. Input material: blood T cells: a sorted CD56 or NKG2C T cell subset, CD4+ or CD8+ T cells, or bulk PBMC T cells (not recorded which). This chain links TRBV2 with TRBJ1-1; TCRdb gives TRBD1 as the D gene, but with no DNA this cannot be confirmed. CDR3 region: CASSGPGTGVPPGNTEAFF.